This T cell receptor (beta chain) was documented in a study of blood T cells in healthy people across ages. Comment on this clonotype: Its antigen is not identified.

It was with a sample-barcoded 5' primer and a J-beta primer mix that a second PCR of about 6 to 11 cycles was run. TCRdb re-called the 5' RACE reads with MiXCR, one entry per CDR3 protein. Of about 1.1 million distinct CDR3 sequences detected, roughly two fifths appear once; the ten largest clones hold 10% to 15%. The study's findings and limits: Long-lived donors had more naive CD4+ cells and higher diversity than aged donors.

This CDR3 has 14 residues. Looked up from germline, CDR1 is SGHTA and CDR2 is FQGNSA. The V and J ends lost 5 bases and 5 bases respectively, with 13 bases between them. Healthy Caucasians from Russia aged 6 to 90 served as donors. This clonotype was sampled from a young man in good health. The J gene is TRBJ2-1, the V gene TRBV7-2; D not resolved. Material: blood. CDR3 loop: CASSQTRHHNEQFF. CDR3 nucleotide sequence: TGTGCCAGCAGCCAAACCCGACACCACAATGAGCAGTTCTTC.